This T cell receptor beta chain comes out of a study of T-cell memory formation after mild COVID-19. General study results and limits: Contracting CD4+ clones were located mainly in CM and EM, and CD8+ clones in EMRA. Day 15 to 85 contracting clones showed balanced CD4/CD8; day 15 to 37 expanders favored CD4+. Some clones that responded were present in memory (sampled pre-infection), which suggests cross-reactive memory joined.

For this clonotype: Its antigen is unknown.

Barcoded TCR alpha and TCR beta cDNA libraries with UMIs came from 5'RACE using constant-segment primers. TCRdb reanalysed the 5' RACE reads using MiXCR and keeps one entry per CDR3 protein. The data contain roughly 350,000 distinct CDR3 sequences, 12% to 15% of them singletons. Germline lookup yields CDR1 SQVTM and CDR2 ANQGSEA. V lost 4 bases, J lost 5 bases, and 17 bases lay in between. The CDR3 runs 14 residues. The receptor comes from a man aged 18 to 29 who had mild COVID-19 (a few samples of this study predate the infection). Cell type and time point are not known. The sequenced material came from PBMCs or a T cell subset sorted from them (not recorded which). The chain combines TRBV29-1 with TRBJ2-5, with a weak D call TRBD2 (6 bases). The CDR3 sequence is CSVARQGRGETQYF. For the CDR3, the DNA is TGCAGCGTTGCTCGCCAGGGCCGGGGGGAGACCCAGTACTTC.